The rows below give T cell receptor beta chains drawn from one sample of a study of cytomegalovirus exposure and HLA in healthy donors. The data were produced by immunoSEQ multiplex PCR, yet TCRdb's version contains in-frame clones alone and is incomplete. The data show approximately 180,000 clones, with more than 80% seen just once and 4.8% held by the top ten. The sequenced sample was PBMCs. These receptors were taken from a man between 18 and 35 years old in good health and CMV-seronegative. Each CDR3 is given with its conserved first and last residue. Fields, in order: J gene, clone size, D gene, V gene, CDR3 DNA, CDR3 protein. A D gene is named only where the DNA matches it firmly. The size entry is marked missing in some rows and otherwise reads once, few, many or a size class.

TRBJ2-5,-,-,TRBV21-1,TGTGCCAATGACGACTCGGGGACCCAGTACTTC,CANDDSGTQYF
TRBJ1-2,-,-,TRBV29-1,TGCAGCGTTGAAGCTCAGCCAGGGAGGTATGGCTACACCTTC,CSVEAQPGRYGYTF
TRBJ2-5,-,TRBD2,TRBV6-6,TGTGCCAGCAGTTACGCGCGCGGGGGGCAAGAGACCCAGTACTTC,CASSYARGGQETQYF
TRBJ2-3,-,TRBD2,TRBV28,TGTGCCAGCAGTCCCGGACTAGCGGGGGGTGTAGATACGCAGTATTTT,CASSPGLAGGVDTQYF
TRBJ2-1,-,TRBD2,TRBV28,TGTGCCAGCAGTCTAGCGGGAGTTCGTGGGGAGCAGTTCTTC,CASSLAGVRGEQFF
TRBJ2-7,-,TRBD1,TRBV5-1,TGCGCCAGCAGCTGGGCGATTGGACAGGGAAATCTCTACGAGCAGTACTTC,CASSWAIGQGNLYEQYF
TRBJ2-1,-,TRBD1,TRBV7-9,TGTGCCAGCAGCTCACCGGGACAGGGTAGGGATGAGCAGTTCTTC,CASSSPGQGRDEQFF
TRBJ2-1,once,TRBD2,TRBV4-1,TGCGCCAGCAGCCAGCATAGCGGGAGGGCCTACAATGAGCAGTTCTTC,CASSQHSGRAYNEQFF
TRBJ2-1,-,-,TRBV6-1,TGTGCCGCCGGGGCCGGGACAATATACAATGAGCAGTTCTTC,CAAGAGTIYNEQFF
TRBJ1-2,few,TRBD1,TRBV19,TGTGCCAGTTTAACAGGGGAGGTTGGCTACACCTTC,CASLTGEVGYTF
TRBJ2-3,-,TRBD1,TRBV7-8,TGTGCCAGCAGCGACCGACAGGGGGCAGTAGATACGCAGTATTTT,CASSDRQGAVDTQYF
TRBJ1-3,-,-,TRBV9,TGTGCCAGCAGCGTAGAGAGTCGGGGTCTGGGAAACACCATATATTTT,CASSVESRGLGNTIYF
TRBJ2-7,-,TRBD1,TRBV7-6,TGTGCCAGCAGTCCGACAGGGGGCCGGTCCTACGAGCAGTACTTC,CASSPTGGRSYEQYF
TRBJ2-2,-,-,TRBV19,TGTGCCAGTAACCCGGGACTCCTGACGTTCGGGGAGCTGTTTTTT,CASNPGLLTFGELFF
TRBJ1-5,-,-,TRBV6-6,TGTGCCAGCACCCTCGGGGGAAACCAGCCCCAGCATTTT,CASTLGGNQPQHF
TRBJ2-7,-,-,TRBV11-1,TGTGCCAGCAGCCGGAGACAGTTAGACTACGAGCAGTACTTC,CASSRRQLDYEQYF
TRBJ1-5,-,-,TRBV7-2,TGTGCCAGCAGCTTTGGCAGGGCAAATCAGCCCCAGCATTTT,CASSFGRANQPQHF
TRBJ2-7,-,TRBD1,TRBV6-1,TGTGCCAGCAGTGAGCGACAGGGATTCACCTACGAGCAGTACTTC,CASSERQGFTYEQYF
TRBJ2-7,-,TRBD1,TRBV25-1,TGTGCCAGCAGTCCGGGACAGTGGGCCTACGAGCAGTACTTC,CASSPGQWAYEQYF
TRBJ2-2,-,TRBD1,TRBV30,TGTGCCTGGAGTGAAAGCAGGGGGCGGACCGGGGAGCTGTTTTTT,CAWSESRGRTGELFF
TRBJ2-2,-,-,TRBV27,TGTGCCAGCTCTGCGGGAACGAACACCGGGGAGCTGTTTTTT,CASSAGTNTGELFF
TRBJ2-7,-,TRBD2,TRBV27,TGTGCCAGCAGGGAGGCGGGGGGCCTCTACGAGCAGTACTTC,CASREAGGLYEQYF
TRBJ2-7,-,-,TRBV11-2,TGTGCCAGCAGCTTAGTTGTAGGAGTTGGGTACGAGCAGTACTTC,CASSLVVGVGYEQYF
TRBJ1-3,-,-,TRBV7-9,TGTTCCAGCAGCTTACTACTTGGAAACACCATATATTTT,CSSSLLLGNTIYF
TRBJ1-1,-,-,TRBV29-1,TGCAGCGTTGATGGGGGACACATGAACACTGAAGCTTTCTTT,CSVDGGHMNTEAFF
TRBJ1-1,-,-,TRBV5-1,TGCGCCAGCAGCTTGGACAGGGTTGACACTGAAGCTTTCTTT,CASSLDRVDTEAFF
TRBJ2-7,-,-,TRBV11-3,TGTGCCAGCAGCCCGCACAACATGGACGAGCAGTACTTC,CASSPHNMDEQYF